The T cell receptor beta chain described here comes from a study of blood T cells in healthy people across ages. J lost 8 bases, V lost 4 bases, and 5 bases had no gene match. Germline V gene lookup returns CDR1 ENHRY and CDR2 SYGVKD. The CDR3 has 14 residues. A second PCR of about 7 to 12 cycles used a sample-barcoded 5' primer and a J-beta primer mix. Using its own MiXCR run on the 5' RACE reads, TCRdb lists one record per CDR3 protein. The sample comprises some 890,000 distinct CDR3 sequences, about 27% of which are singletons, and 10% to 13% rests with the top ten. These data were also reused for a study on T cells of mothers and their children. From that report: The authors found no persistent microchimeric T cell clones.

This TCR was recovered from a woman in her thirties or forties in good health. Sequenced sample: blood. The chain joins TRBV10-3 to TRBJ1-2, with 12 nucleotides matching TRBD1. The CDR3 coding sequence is TGTGCCATCAGTGTGGGACAGGGGGCTTACGGCTACACCTTC. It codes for CAISVGQGAYGYTF.